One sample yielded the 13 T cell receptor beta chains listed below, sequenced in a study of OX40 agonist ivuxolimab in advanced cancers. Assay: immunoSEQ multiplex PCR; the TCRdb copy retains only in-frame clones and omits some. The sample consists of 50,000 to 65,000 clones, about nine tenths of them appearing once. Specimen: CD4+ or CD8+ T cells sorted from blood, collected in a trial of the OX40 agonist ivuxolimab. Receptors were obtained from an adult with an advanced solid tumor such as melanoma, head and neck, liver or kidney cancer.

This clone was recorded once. CDR3 coding DNA: TGTGCCAGTAGTATAACGGGCTCCTACGAGCAGTACTTC. It is translated as CASSITGSYEQYF. The chain links TRBV19 to TRBJ2-7; D is unresolved. The CDR3 has 13 residues. V was shortened by 2 bases and J by 0 bases, with 5 bases between the two germline ends. Per germline, CDR1 LNHDA and CDR2 SQIVND (reference sequence).

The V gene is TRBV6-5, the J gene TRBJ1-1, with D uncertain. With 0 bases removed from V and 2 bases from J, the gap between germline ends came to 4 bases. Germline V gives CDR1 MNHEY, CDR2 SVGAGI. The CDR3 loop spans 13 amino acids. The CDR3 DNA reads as TGTGCCAGCAGTTACTCAGATAACACTGAAGCTTTCTTT. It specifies CASSYSDNTEAFF.

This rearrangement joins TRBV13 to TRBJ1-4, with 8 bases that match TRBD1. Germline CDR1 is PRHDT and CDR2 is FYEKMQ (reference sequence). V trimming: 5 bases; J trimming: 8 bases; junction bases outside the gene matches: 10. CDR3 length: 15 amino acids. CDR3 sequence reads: CASSTQGATEEKLFF. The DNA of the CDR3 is TGTGCCAGCAGCACCCAGGGGGCAACGGAAGAAAAACTGTTTTTT. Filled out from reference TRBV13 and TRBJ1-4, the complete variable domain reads AAGVIQSPRHLIKEKRETATLKCYPIPRHDTVYWYQQGPGQDPQFLISFYEKMQSDKGSIPDRFSAQQFSDYHSELNMSSLELGDSALYFCASSTQGATEEKLFFGSGTQLSVL.

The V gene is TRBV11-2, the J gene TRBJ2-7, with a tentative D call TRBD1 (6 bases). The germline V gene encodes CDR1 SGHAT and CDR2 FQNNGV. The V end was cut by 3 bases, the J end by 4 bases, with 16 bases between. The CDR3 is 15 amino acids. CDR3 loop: CASSFSGQINYEQYF. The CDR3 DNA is TGTGCCAGCAGCTTTTCCGGACAGATCAATTACGAGCAGTACTTC.

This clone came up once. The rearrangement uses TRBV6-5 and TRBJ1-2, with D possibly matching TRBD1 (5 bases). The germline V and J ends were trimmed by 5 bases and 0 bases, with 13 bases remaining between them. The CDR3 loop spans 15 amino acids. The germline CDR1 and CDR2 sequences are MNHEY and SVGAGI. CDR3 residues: CASSLHDSSNYGYTF. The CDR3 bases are TGTGCCAGCAGTCTACATGACAGTTCTAACTATGGCTACACCTTC.

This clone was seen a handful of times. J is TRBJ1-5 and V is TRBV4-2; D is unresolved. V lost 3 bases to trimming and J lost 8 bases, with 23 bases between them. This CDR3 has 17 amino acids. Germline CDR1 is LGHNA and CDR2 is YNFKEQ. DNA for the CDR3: TGTGCCAGCAGCCAGTATGATAGTAGCTTAAGTAACGAGCCCCAGCATTTT. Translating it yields CASSQYDSSLSNEPQHF.

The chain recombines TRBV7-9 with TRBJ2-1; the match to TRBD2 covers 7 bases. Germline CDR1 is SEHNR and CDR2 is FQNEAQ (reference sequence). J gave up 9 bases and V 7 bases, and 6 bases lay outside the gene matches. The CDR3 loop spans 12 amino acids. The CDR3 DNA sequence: TGTGCCAGCACCTCGGCGGGAGCTGAGCAGTTCTTC. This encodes CASTSAGAEQFF. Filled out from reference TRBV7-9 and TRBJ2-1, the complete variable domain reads DTGVSQNPRHKITKRGQNVTFRCDPISEHNRLYWYRQTLGQGPEFLTYFQNEAQLEKSRLLSDRFSAERPKGSFSTLEIQRTEQGDSAMYLCASTSAGAEQFFGPGTRLTVL.

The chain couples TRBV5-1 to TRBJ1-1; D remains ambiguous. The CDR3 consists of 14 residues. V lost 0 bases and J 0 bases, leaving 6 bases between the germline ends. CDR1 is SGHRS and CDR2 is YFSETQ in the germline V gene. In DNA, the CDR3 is TGCGCCAGCAGCTTGGGGCGGTTGAACACTGAAGCTTTCTTT. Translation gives CASSLGRLNTEAFF.

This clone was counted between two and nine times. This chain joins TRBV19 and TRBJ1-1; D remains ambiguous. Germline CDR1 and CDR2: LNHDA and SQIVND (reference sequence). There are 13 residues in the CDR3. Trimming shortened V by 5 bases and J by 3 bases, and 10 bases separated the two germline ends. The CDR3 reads CASSGPGDTEAFF. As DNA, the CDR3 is TGTGCCAGTAGTGGACCCGGGGACACTGAAGCTTTCTTT.

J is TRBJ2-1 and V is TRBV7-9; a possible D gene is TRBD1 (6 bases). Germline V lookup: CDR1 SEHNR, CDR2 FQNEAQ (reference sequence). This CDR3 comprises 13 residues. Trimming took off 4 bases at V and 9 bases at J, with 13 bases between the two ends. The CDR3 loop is CASSSRPDSEQFF. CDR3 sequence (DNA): TGTGCCAGCAGCTCACGACCGGACAGTGAGCAGTTCTTC.

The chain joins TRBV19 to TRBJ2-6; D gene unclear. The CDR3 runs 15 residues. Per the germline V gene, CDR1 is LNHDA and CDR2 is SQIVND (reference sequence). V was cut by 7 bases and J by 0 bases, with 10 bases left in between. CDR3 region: CASTFQDSGANVLTF. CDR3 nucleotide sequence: TGTGCCAGTACCTTCCAAGACTCTGGGGCCAACGTCCTGACTTTC.

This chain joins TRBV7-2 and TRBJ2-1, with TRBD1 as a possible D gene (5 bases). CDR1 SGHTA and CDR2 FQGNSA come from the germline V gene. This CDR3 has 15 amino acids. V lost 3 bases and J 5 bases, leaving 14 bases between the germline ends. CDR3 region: CASSFPPTVDNEQFF. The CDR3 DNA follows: TGTGCCAGCAGCTTTCCGCCGACAGTCGACAATGAGCAGTTCTTC. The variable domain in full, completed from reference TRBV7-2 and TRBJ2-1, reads GAGVSQSPSNKVTEKGKDVELRCDPISGHTALYWYRQSLGQGLEFLIYFQGNSAPDKSGLPSDRFSAERTGGSVSTLTIQRTQQEDSAVYLCASSFPPTVDNEQFFGPGTRLTVL.

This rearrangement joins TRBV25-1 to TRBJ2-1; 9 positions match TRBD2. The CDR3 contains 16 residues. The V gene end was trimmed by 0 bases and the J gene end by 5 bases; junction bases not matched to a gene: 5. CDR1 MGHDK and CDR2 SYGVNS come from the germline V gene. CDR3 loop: CASSEYSGSLHNEQFF. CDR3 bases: TGTGCCAGCAGTGAATATAGCGGGAGTCTCCACAATGAGCAGTTCTTC.